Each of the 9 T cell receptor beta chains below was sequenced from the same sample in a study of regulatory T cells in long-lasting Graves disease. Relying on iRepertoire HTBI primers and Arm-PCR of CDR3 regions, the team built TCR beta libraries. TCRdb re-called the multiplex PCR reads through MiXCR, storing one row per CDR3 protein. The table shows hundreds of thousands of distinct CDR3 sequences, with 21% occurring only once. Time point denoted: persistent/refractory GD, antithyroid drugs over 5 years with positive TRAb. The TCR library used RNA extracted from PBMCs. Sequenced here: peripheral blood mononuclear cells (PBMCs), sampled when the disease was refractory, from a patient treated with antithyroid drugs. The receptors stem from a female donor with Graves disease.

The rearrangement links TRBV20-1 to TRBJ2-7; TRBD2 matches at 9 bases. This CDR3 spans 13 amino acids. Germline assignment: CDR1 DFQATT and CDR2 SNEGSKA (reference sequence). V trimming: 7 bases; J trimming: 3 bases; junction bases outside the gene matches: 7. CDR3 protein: CSGTSAQYYEQYF. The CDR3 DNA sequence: TGCAGTGGGACTAGCGCTCAATACTACGAGCAGTACTTC.

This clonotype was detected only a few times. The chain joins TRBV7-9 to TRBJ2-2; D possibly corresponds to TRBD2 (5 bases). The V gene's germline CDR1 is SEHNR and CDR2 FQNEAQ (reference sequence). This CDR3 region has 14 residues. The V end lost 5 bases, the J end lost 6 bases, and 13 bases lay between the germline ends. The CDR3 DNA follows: TGTGCCAGCAGCCGGACTCAAGCAGCCGGGGAGCTGTTTTTT. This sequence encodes CASSRTQAAGELFF. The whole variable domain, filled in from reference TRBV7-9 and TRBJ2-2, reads DTGVSQNPRHKITKRGQNVTFRCDPISEHNRLYWYRQTLGQGPEFLTYFQNEAQLEKSRLLSDRFSAERPKGSFSTLEIQRTEQGDSAMYLCASSRTQAAGELFFGEGSRLTVL.

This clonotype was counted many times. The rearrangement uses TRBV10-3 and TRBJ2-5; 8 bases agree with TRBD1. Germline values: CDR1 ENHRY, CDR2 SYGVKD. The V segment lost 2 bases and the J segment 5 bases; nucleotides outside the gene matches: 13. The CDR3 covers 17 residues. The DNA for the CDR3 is TGTGCCATCAGTGAGGACCCTCAGGGGGCGGTGAGGGAGACCCAGTACTTC. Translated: CAISEDPQGAVRETQYF.

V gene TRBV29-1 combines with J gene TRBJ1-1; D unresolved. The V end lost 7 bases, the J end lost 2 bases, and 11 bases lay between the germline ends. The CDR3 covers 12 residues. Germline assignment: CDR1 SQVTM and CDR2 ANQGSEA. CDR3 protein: CSGGTDNTEAFF. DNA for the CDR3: TGCAGCGGCGGCACCGACAACACTGAAGCTTTCTTT.

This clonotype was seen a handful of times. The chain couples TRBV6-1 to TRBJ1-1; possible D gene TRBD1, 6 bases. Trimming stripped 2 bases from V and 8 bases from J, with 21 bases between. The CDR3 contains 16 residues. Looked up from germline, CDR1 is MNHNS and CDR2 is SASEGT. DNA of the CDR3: TGTGCCAGCAGTGAACCCTATGGGGGGCAGACTACCGAAGCTTTCTTT. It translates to CASSEPYGGQTTEAFF.

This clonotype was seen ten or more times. CDR3 sequence (DNA): TGTGCCAGCAGTACGACAGGGGGCATCTATGGCTACACCTTC. It codes for CASSTTGGIYGYTF. The rearrangement links TRBV12-3 or TRBV12-4 to TRBJ1-2, with TRBD1 matching over 10 bases. The CDR3 runs 14 residues. V lost 5 bases and J lost 4; bases outside the gene matches: 4.

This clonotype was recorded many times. The CDR3 nucleotides are TGTGCCAGCACCCAAGGGGGGGAGACCCAGTACTTC. It encodes CASTQGGETQYF. The chain recombines TRBV6-1 with TRBJ2-5, with D perhaps TRBD1 or TRBD2 (6 bases each). Trimming took 7 bases from V and 5 from J, leaving 11 bases between them. Germline CDR1 and CDR2: MNHNS and SASEGT. The CDR3 length is 12 residues.

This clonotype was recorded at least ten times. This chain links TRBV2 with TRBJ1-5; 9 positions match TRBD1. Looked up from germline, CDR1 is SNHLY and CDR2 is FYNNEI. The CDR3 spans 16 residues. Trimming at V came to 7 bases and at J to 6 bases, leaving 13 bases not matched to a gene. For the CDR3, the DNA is TGTGCCAGCACGGGACAGGGTCTCGGGATGGGTCAGCCCCAGCATTTT. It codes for CASTGQGLGMGQPQHF.

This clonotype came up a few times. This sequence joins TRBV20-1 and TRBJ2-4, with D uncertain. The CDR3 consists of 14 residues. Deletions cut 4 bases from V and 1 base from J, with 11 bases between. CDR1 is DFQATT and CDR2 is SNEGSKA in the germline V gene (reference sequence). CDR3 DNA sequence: TGCAGTGCTAACGCAGGCGTGGCCAAAAACATTCAGTACTTC. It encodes CSANAGVAKNIQYF.